Following are 5 T cell receptor beta chains from one sample sequenced in a study of OX40 agonist ivuxolimab in advanced cancers. The method was immunoSEQ multiplex PCR; TCRdb's version includes in-frame clones alone and lacks a portion of them. The sample has just over 45,000 clones, just under 95% seen once. The specimen was CD4+ or CD8+ T cells sorted from blood, collected in a trial of the OX40 agonist ivuxolimab. Source of these receptors: an adult with an advanced solid tumor such as melanoma, head and neck, liver or kidney cancer.

This rearrangement joins TRBV7-9 to TRBJ1-1, with 7 positions matching TRBD1. CDR1 and CDR2 (germline): SEHNR, FQNEAQ (reference sequence). V was pared by 5 bases and J by 4 bases, with 4 bases of the junction left unmatched. The CDR3 is 13 residues long. CDR3: CASSPRGRTEAFF. In DNA, the CDR3 is TGTGCCAGCAGCCCGAGGGGGCGCACTGAAGCTTTCTTT.

V usage is TRBV6-6 and J usage is TRBJ2-5; TRBD2 is a possible D gene (5 bases). Trimming took off 5 bases at V and 5 bases at J, with 12 bases between the two ends. This CDR3 has 13 amino acids. The germline gives CDR1 MNHNY, CDR2 SVGAGI (reference sequence). The CDR3 region is CASSATKWETQYF. The CDR3 DNA follows: TGTGCCAGCAGTGCGACTAAGTGGGAGACCCAGTACTTC.

The chain carries TRBV28 and TRBJ1-1; a weak D match, TRBD1 (5 bases). Germline CDR1 and CDR2: MDHEN and SYDVKM. This CDR3 is 15 amino acids long. V was cut by 6 bases and J by 3 bases, with 17 bases left in between. CDR3 in amino acids: CASRPLSDSDTEAFF. The CDR3 nucleotides are TGTGCCAGCAGGCCCCTTTCTGACAGCGACACTGAAGCTTTCTTT. The entire variable domain, with the rest obtained from reference TRBV28 and TRBJ1-1, is as follows: DVKVTQSSRYLVKRTGEKVFLECVQDMDHENMFWYRQDPGLGLRLIYFSYDVKMKEKGDIPEGYSVSREKKERFSLILESASTNQTSMYLCASRPLSDSDTEAFFGQGTRLTVV.

The chain links TRBV15 to TRBJ2-7; D may be TRBD2 (6 bases). There are 16 residues in the CDR3. V gave up 3 bases and J gave up 0 bases, with 15 bases separating them. Per germline, CDR1 LNHNV and CDR2 YYDKDF (reference sequence). The chain's CDR3 is CATSSPRGTPSYEQYF. The CDR3 nucleotides are TGTGCCACCAGCAGCCCTCGGGGGACTCCCTCCTACGAGCAGTACTTC.

This rearrangement joins TRBV9 to TRBJ2-7; weak D call: TRBD1 (5 bases). Germline-derived CDR1 and CDR2 are SGDLS and YYNGEE. The V end was cut by 0 bases, the J end by 3 bases, with 13 bases between. This CDR3 contains 15 residues. DNA of the CDR3: TGTGCCAGCAGCGTAGATACAGGCGAGCTCTACGAGCAGTACTTC. It yields the protein CASSVDTGELYEQYF. The entire variable domain, with the rest obtained from reference TRBV9 and TRBJ2-7, is as follows: DSGVTQTPKHLITATGQRVTLRCSPRSGDLSVYWYQQSLDQGLQFLIQYYNGEERAKGNILERFSAQQFPDLHSELNLSSLELGDSALYFCASSVDTGELYEQYFGPGTRLTVT.